This TCR beta chain was documented in a study of T cell responses to AZD1222 COVID-19 vaccine. For the study at large: Second-dose groups at about 4 or about 12 weeks were pooled.

Points from the study as a whole: Samples come after the peak T cell response, not at day 14. Epitopes outside B.1.351 and B.1.1.7 mutated regions reportedly drew nearly half of spike TCRs.

Remarks on this clone: Its antigen is currently unknown.

Here immunoSEQ multiplex PCR was the method, and the copy in TCRdb shows in-frame clones only, minus some. The sample has over 85,000 clones; over 75% are singletons. The CDR3 length is 12 residues. Trimming pared 2 bases from V and 4 bases from J, leaving 5 bases between. The germline V gene has CDR1 SGHTA and CDR2 FQGNSA. The chain employs TRBV7-2 and TRBJ2-5; D not resolved. The specimen comprised peripheral blood, sampled on day 0 of AZD1222 vaccination. This clonotype was obtained from an adult in good health. The CDR3 nucleotides are TGTGCCAGCAGCTTATACCGAGAGACCCAGTACTTC. It codes for CASSLYRETQYF.